Below are 32 T cell receptor beta chains sequenced from a single sample in a study of graft-versus-host responses after intestinal transplantation. Data came from immunoSEQ multiplex PCR; TCRdb stores just in-frame clones and leaves some out. The sample yields more than 90,000 clones, over 85% seen once. Antigen specificity for these receptors is unknown. This specimen was unstimulated CD4+ T cells sorted from spleen or lymph node cells, taken before transplant. Every receptor here comes from a human donor who was the organ donor for an intestinal transplant.

V is TRBV25-1 and J is TRBJ1-1; D is uncertain. Germline CDR1 reads MGHDK; CDR2 reads SYGVNS. The CDR3 length is 13 residues. Trimming stripped 5 bases from V and 1 base from J, with 8 bases between. Here the CDR3 DNA reads TGTGCCAGCAGTCAGACCACGAACACTGAAGCTTTCTTT. This encodes CASSQTTNTEAFF.

The chain recombines TRBV29-1 with TRBJ1-2, with a tentative D call TRBD1 (5 bases). Trimming stripped 3 bases from V and 3 bases from J, with 11 bases between. This CDR3 has 13 residues. Germline CDR1 and CDR2: SQVTM and ANQGSEA. The DNA of the CDR3 is TGCAGCGTTGACGGGACGGGCTACTATGGCTACACCTTC. Its translation: CSVDGTGYYGYTF.

A remark on this clone: Other DNA variants within this sample encode the same CDR3. The V call is TRBV5-1, the J call TRBJ2-3; D is perhaps TRBD2 (5 bases). The germline V gene encodes CDR1 SGHRS and CDR2 YFSETQ. The CDR3 consists of 15 residues. V lost 0 bases and J 0 bases, leaving 8 bases between the germline ends. The DNA for the CDR3 is TGCGCCAGCAGCTTGGTGGCGGGCAGCACAGATACGCAGTATTTT. Translation: CASSLVAGSTDTQYF.

The J gene is TRBJ2-1, the V gene TRBV28; TRBD1 matches 8 bases. This CDR3 region has 15 residues. Germline-derived CDR1 and CDR2 are MDHEN and SYDVKM. V lost 3 bases to trimming and J lost 1 base; unmatched junction nucleotides: 2. CDR3 nucleotide sequence: TGTGCCAGCAGTTTGGGACAGGTATCCTACAATGAGCAGTTCTTC. It codes for CASSLGQVSYNEQFF.

The chain has TRBV11-3 and TRBJ2-7; perhaps TRBD1 as D (5 bases). Germline CDR1 SGHNT, CDR2 YENEEA. V lost 5 bases and J 0 bases, leaving 11 bases between the germline ends. The CDR3 loop spans 14 amino acids. As DNA, the CDR3 is TGTGCCAGCAGCCCTGGGGCGAGCTCCTACGAGCAGTACTTC. Its protein is CASSPGASSYEQYF.

The CDR3 region has the DNA TGTGCCAGCAGCTTAGACCTAGCGGTTAGCACAGATACGCAGTATTTT. This translates into CASSLDLAVSTDTQYF. The chain has TRBV7-2 and TRBJ2-3; 7 bases are shared with TRBD2. Trimming removed 1 base from V and 0 bases from J; junction bases left unmatched: 4. This CDR3 spans 16 amino acids. CDR1 and CDR2 (germline): SGHTA, FQGNSA. Supplemented by reference TRBV7-2 and TRBJ2-3, the full variable domain reads GAGVSQSPSNKVTEKGKDVELRCDPISGHTALYWYRQSLGQGLEFLIYFQGNSAPDKSGLPSDRFSAERTGGSVSTLTIQRTQQEDSAVYLCASSLDLAVSTDTQYFGPGTRLTVL.

The V call is TRBV10-3, the J call TRBJ2-2; D may be TRBD1 or TRBD2 (5 bases each). CDR3 length equals 16 residues. Germline V gene lookup returns CDR1 ENHRY and CDR2 SYGVKD. V was pared by 4 bases and J by 4 bases, with 16 bases between. The CDR3 nucleotides read TGTGCCATCAGTGCGTTGGGACCTCTGAGCACCGGGGAGCTGTTTTTT. It codes for CAISALGPLSTGELFF.

The CDR3: CASSQGHSTDTQYF. The CDR3 region has the DNA TGCGCCAGCAGTCAGGGCCATAGCACAGATACGCAGTATTTT. The rearrangement uses TRBV5-1 and TRBJ2-3; possibly TRBD1 for D (5 bases). There are 14 residues in the CDR3. V was pared by 5 bases and J by 0 bases, with 10 bases between. Per germline, CDR1 SGHRS and CDR2 YFSETQ. Full variable domain (rest looked up from reference TRBV5-1 and TRBJ2-3): KAGVTQTPRYLIKTRGQQVTLSCSPISGHRSVSWYQQTPGQGLQFLFEYFSETQRNKGNFPGRFSGRQFSNSRSEMNVSTLELGDSALYLCASSQGHSTDTQYFGPGTRLTVL.

V gene TRBV11-2 combines with J gene TRBJ2-2, with 8 nucleotides matching TRBD2. Germline-derived CDR1 and CDR2 are SGHAT and FQNNGV. This CDR3 has 16 amino acids. V lost 8 bases and J lost 6; bases outside the gene matches: 14. CDR3 sequence (DNA): TGTGCCAGCTCCCGGGGGGGTCCTTTAGGGCCCGGGGAGCTGTTTTTT. Translating it yields CASSRGGPLGPGELFF. Filled out from reference TRBV11-2 and TRBJ2-2, the complete variable domain reads EAGVAQSPRYKIIEKRQSVAFWCNPISGHATLYWYQQILGQGPKLLIQFQNNGVVDDSQLPKDRFSAERLKGVDSTLKIQPAKLEDSAVYLCASSRGGPLGPGELFFGEGSRLTVL.

This rearrangement joins TRBV30 to TRBJ1-1; D is uncertain. CDR3 length: 11 amino acids. V was shortened by 1 base and J by 6 bases, with 6 bases between the two germline ends. Per the germline V gene, CDR1 is GTSNPN and CDR2 is SVGIG (reference sequence). CDR3 DNA: TGTGCCTGGAGTGACACCCCTGAAGCTTTCTTT. Amino acid sequence: CAWSDTPEAFF.

This chain joins TRBV29-1 and TRBJ2-4, with 7 bases fitting TRBD1. V shed 7 bases, J shed 8 bases, and the junction held 8 bases outside the gene matches. CDR1 SQVTM and CDR2 ANQGSEA come from the germline V gene. The CDR3 extends over 12 amino acids. The CDR3 protein is CSASTGLDIQYF. The CDR3 nucleotides read TGCAGCGCCTCGACAGGGCTGGACATTCAGTACTTC.

The chain links TRBV27 to TRBJ2-7, with D perhaps TRBD2 (5 bases). This CDR3 has 13 residues. CDR1 MNHEY and CDR2 SMNVEV come from the germline V gene (reference sequence). V dropped 3 bases and J dropped 7 bases, with 13 bases sitting between them. The CDR3 sequence: CASSFWGSGEQYF. Written as DNA, the CDR3 is TGTGCCAGCAGTTTTTGGGGTTCGGGGGAGCAGTACTTC.

This chain joins TRBV6-5 and TRBJ2-5; D tentatively fits TRBD1 or TRBD2 (5 bases each). V dropped 4 bases and J dropped 4 bases, with 16 bases sitting between them. In germline, CDR1 is MNHEY, CDR2 SVGAGI. The CDR3 is made up of 15 amino acids. The DNA for the CDR3 is TGTGCCAGCAGTTGGGGCAGGACCCGGGGAGAGACCCAGTACTTC. Residues: CASSWGRTRGETQYF.

The CDR3 region has the DNA TGTGCCAGCCGATACGCGGGACAGGTCACAGATACGCAGTATTTT. This encodes CASRYAGQVTDTQYF. The J gene is TRBJ2-3, the V gene TRBV27; the match to TRBD1 covers 8 bases. The CDR3 is 15 residues long. Germline V gene sequence: CDR1 MNHEY, CDR2 SMNVEV (reference sequence). The V segment lost 8 bases and the J segment 2 bases; nucleotides outside the gene matches: 9.

This chain uses TRBV4-2 with TRBJ2-1, with 15 bases that match TRBD2. The V segment lost 2 bases and the J segment 7 bases; nucleotides outside the gene matches: 15. CDR3 size: 20 residues. Per the germline V gene, CDR1 is LGHNA and CDR2 is YNFKEQ. For the CDR3, the DNA is TGTGCCAGCAGCCAACGTATCGGGTGGACTAGCGGGAGGGCCGGGAATGAGCAGTTCTTC. Its protein is CASSQRIGWTSGRAGNEQFF.

The chain is built from TRBV6-1 and TRBJ2-5; 9 bases are shared with TRBD1. Germline lookup yields CDR1 MNHNS and CDR2 SASEGT. Germline trimming cut 3 bases from V and 6 bases from J; bases unmatched to any gene: 5. The CDR3 runs to 14 residues. CDR3: CASSDGDREKTQYF. The CDR3 nucleotides read TGTGCCAGCAGTGACGGGGACAGGGAGAAGACCCAGTACTTC.

This clone was found once. V gene TRBV5-4 combines with J gene TRBJ2-7; D call uncertain. Germline V gene lookup returns CDR1 SGHNT and CDR2 YYREEE (reference sequence). The CDR3 is 13 residues long. The V gene lost 5 bases and the J gene lost 0 bases, with 9 bases spanning the gap. The CDR3 is CASSSDVSYEQYF. CDR3 bases: TGTGCCAGCAGTTCTGATGTCTCCTACGAGCAGTACTTC. Full variable domain (rest looked up from reference TRBV5-4 and TRBJ2-7): ETGVTQSPTHLIKTRGQQVTLRCSSQSGHNTVSWYQQALGQGPQFIFQYYREEENGRGNFPPRFSGLQFPNYSSELNVNALELDDSALYLCASSSDVSYEQYFGPGTRLTVT.

As concerns this clone: A read error may produce the germline difference seen at one junction end. The chain is built from TRBV18 and TRBJ2-7; D is ambiguous. Germline loops: CDR1 KGHSH, CDR2 LQKENI. This CDR3 region has 13 residues. CDR3 coding DNA: TGTGCCAGCTCACCCCATCCCGTAGACCCCAGGTCTTTC. It is translated as CASSPHPVDPRSF.

The J gene is TRBJ2-3, the V gene TRBV10-1; 12 bases match TRBD2. The junction had 6 bases not matched to a gene; V was cut back by 5 bases and J by 3 bases. Germline assignment: CDR1 WNHNN and CDR2 SYGVQD (reference sequence). The CDR3 has 16 amino acids. CDR3 sequence (DNA): TGCGCCAGCAGTCCCGGACTAGCGGGACTAACAGATACGCAGTATTTT. Its protein is CASSPGLAGLTDTQYF.

The V and J genes are TRBV5-4 and TRBJ1-3, with a weak D call TRBD1 (5 bases). CDR3 length: 14 amino acids. Trimming took 5 bases from V and 0 from J, leaving 9 bases between them. Per the germline V gene, CDR1 is SGHNT and CDR2 is YYREEE (reference sequence). The CDR3 coding sequence is TGTGCCAGCAGGGGGGAGGGCTCTGGAAACACCATATATTTT. Its translation is CASRGEGSGNTIYF.

V usage is TRBV6-1 and J usage is TRBJ2-5, with 8 bases fitting TRBD2. The germline V gene has CDR1 MNHNS and CDR2 SASEGT. Losses at the gene ends were 2 bases for V and 7 bases for J; bases not matched to a gene: 12. The CDR3 is made up of 16 amino acids. As DNA, the CDR3 is TGTGCCAGCAGTGAAAGTCGGCGGGAGGATTTTGGGACCCAGTACTTC. It specifies CASSESRREDFGTQYF.

The J gene is TRBJ1-1, the V gene TRBV27; possible D gene TRBD1, 5 bases. The length of the CDR3 is 17 residues. With 5 bases removed from V and 4 bases from J, the gap between germline ends came to 23 bases. Germline V CDR1 and CDR2: MNHEY, SMNVEV (reference sequence). The CDR3 nucleotides are TGTGCCAGCAGTCCGACTAGTGGCGCAGAAAGGGGCACTGAAGCTTTCTTT. Residues: CASSPTSGAERGTEAFF.

The V call is TRBV6-5, the J call TRBJ2-1, with 10 positions matching TRBD1. V lost 5 bases to trimming and J lost 6 bases; unmatched junction nucleotides: 7. The CDR3 length is 15 residues. CDR1 is MNHEY, CDR2 SVGAGI, per germline. CDR3 DNA: TGTGCCAGCAGTCTTCCGGGACAGGGGCGCAATGAGCAGTTCTTC. Its translation is CASSLPGQGRNEQFF.

The V call is TRBV5-4, the J call TRBJ2-3; 10 bases match TRBD2. Germline CDR1 is SGHNT and CDR2 is YYREEE (reference sequence). This CDR3 has 18 amino acids. Losses at the gene ends were 0 bases for V and 1 base for J; bases not matched to a gene: 8. CDR3 amino acids: CASSLAGRTSGGTDTQYF. Written as DNA, the CDR3 is TGTGCCAGCAGCTTGGCAGGTCGGACTAGCGGAGGCACAGATACGCAGTATTTT. The whole variable domain, filled in from reference TRBV5-4 and TRBJ2-3, reads ETGVTQSPTHLIKTRGQQVTLRCSSQSGHNTVSWYQQALGQGPQFIFQYYREEENGRGNFPPRFSGLQFPNYSSELNVNALELDDSALYLCASSLAGRTSGGTDTQYFGPGTRLTVL.

This chain connects TRBV5-1 to TRBJ2-5, with 10 bases matching TRBD2. The CDR3 has 16 amino acids. V trimming: 4 bases; J trimming: 5 bases; junction bases outside the gene matches: 11. The V gene's germline CDR1 is SGHRS and CDR2 YFSETQ. CDR3 amino acids: CASSTLSGRAEETQYF. The CDR3, as DNA: TGCGCCAGCAGCACCTTAAGCGGGAGGGCCGAGGAGACCCAGTACTTC.

The rearrangement links TRBV28 to TRBJ1-2; possible D gene TRBD1, 5 bases. The germline V gene encodes CDR1 MDHEN and CDR2 SYDVKM. The V end lost 4 bases, the J end lost 2 bases, and 11 bases lay between the germline ends. The CDR3 length is 14 residues. CDR3 protein: CASSSGGPNYGYTF. The CDR3 DNA reads TGTGCCAGCAGTTCCGGGGGACCAAACTATGGCTACACCTTC.

This chain links TRBV12-5 with TRBJ1-1, with a possible D match to TRBD1 (5 bases). V dropped 6 bases and J dropped 4 bases, with 15 bases sitting between them. The CDR3 totals 14 residues. CDR1 and CDR2 from the germline V gene are LGHNT and FRNRAP. The DNA for the CDR3 is TGTGCTAGTGGCACGGACACCCCGAGCACTGAAGCTTTCTTT. It is translated as CASGTDTPSTEAFF.

The chain carries TRBV7-2 and TRBJ1-1; D remains ambiguous. V lost 0 bases and J 1 base, leaving 9 bases between the germline ends. Per germline, CDR1 SGHTA and CDR2 FQGNSA. The CDR3 is 15 amino acids. CDR3 amino acids: CASSLATTQNTEAFF. The CDR3 nucleotides read TGTGCCAGCAGCTTAGCGACGACACAGAACACTGAAGCTTTCTTT.

The chain links TRBV10-2 to TRBJ1-1; weak D call: TRBD1 (6 bases). From germline, CDR1 is WSHSY and CDR2 SAAADI. Trimming pared 6 bases from V and 2 bases from J, leaving 10 bases between. This CDR3 region has 13 residues. The CDR3 region is CASSGTPNTEAFF. CDR3 nucleotides: TGCGCCAGCAGCGGGACACCTAACACTGAAGCTTTCTTT.

Here the CDR3 reads CAWSSPGQGISEKLFF. In DNA form, the CDR3 reads TGTGCCTGGAGTTCACCGGGACAGGGGATAAGTGAAAAACTGTTTTTT. This chain joins TRBV30 and TRBJ1-4; TRBD1 aligns across 10 bases. Germline CDR1 is GTSNPN and CDR2 is SVGIG (reference sequence). The length of the CDR3 is 16 residues. Germline trimming cut 2 bases from V and 7 bases from J; bases unmatched to any gene: 10.

The chain couples TRBV6-5 to TRBJ1-2; 12 nucleotides match TRBD1. Germline-derived CDR1 and CDR2 are MNHEY and SVGAGI. After removal of 10 bases from V and 8 bases from J, the junction contained 8 bases not matched to a gene. CDR3 length: 13 amino acids. Here the CDR3 DNA reads TGTGCCACCGGGACAGGGGGCGTCGAGGGCTACACCTTC. Translated, it gives CATGTGGVEGYTF.

To note about this clone: An end of the junction does not agree with germline; a read error may underlie this. This rearrangement joins TRBV7-2 to TRBJ1-4, with TRBD1 matching over 8 bases. CDR1 is SGHTA, CDR2 FQGNSA, per germline. This CDR3 has 15 residues. Here the CDR3 reads CANSPRGQGFEKLFF. The CDR3 DNA is TGTGCCAACAGCCCGCGCGGACAGGGTTTCGAAAAACTGTTTTTT.